This TCR beta chain derives from a study of spatial heterogeneity in lung cancer. Study-wide background: Detected beta-chain sequences consistently exceeded alpha-chain sequences. Overall study results and limits: Expanded tumor TCRs that were ubiquitous appeared in blood more at resection than follow-up.

One entry per CDR3 protein, called by TCRdb with MiXCR from the 5' RACE reads. The data show under 30,000 distinct CDR3 sequences, 4% to 5% seen once. The CDR3 spans 15 residues. The germline V gene has CDR1 SGHRS and CDR2 YFSETQ. Trimming cost V 3 bases and J 6 bases; bases outside gene matches: 4. Time point described: sample taken at primary tumor resection. This clonotype was observed many times. The antigen is not known. The chain links TRBV5-1 to TRBJ2-1; 12 bases agree with TRBD2. Sequenced material: PBMCs, taken at surgery. The sequence derives from a male donor with early-stage non-small cell lung cancer. Here the CDR3 DNA reads TGCGCCAGCAGCTCGGGACTAGCGGGCACCAATGAGCAGTTCTTC. Amino acid sequence: CASSSGLAGTNEQFF.